This TCR beta chain was observed in a study of T cells in Graves' hyperthyroidism and ophthalmopathy. Researchers amplified the TCR beta CDR3 regions from RNA transcripts. The HTBI set primed first-round TCR CDR3 RT-PCR. Each CDR3 protein is one row after TCRdb ran MiXCR on the multiplex PCR reads. The data contain approximately 870,000 distinct CDR3 sequences, more than 30% of them singletons. Clinical symptoms, serum thyroxine, TRAb, thyroid ultrasound and orbital computed tomography established diagnosis. General observations from the study: Appearing also in blood were most of the thyroid clonotypes expanded above 0.001.

Regarding this clonotype: Its antigen is unidentified.

The CDR3 covers 15 residues. Germline CDR1 SQVTM, CDR2 ANQGSEA. The J segment lost 8 bases and the V segment lost 0 bases, leaving 13 bases of the junction unmatched. Sequencing was performed on blood. This chain joins TRBV29-1 and TRBJ2-7, with 7 bases identical to TRBD2. The TCR sequence derives from a man aged 18 to 29 with Graves' hyperthyroidism. The CDR3 protein is CSVEDMGLFTTKQYF. DNA of the CDR3: TGCAGCGTTGAAGATATGGGACTATTTACTACGAAGCAGTACTTC.